The T cell receptor (beta chain) described here comes from a study of CD8 T cells in Susac syndrome. Random hexamers were used to reverse transcribe the RNA input (about 0.45 to 1 ug). immunoSEQ multiplex PCR amplified TCR beta CDR3 across 54 Vbeta, 13 Jbeta. TCRdb itself ran the immunoSEQ multiplex PCR reads through MiXCR, one entry per CDR3 protein. The data show about 150,000 distinct CDR3 sequences, about 95% seen once. This clonotype was seen a single time. The material sequenced was CD4+ T cells from PBMCs. This receptor was obtained from a human donor with Susac syndrome.

In DNA form, the CDR3 reads TGTGCCAGCAGCCAAGAATTCAATGAGCAGTTCTTC. This translates into CASSQEFNEQFF. V gene TRBV14 combines with J gene TRBJ2-1; D not certain. Germline CDR1 SGHDN, CDR2 FVKESK. The CDR3 loop spans 12 amino acids. Trimming took 0 bases from V and 6 from J, leaving 3 bases between them.